This entry lists 22 T cell receptor beta chains sequenced from one sample in a study of OX40 agonist ivuxolimab in advanced cancers. The data were produced by immunoSEQ multiplex PCR, yet TCRdb's version contains in-frame clones alone and is incomplete. The data show about 75,000 clones, about 92% seen once. The sample was CD4+ or CD8+ T cells sorted from blood, taken in a trial of the OX40 agonist ivuxolimab. Receptor source: an adult with an advanced solid tumor such as melanoma, head and neck, liver or kidney cancer.

V gene TRBV18 combines with J gene TRBJ2-7; TRBD1 or TRBD2 may be the D gene (5 bases each). V lost 6 bases and J lost 0, with 12 bases in between. The CDR3 has 14 amino acids. Germline V lookup: CDR1 KGHSH, CDR2 LQKENI. CDR3 DNA: TGTGCCAGCTCCGTAGGGACCAACTCCTACGAGCAGTACTTC. Translated, it gives CASSVGTNSYEQYF. The whole variable domain, remainder taken from reference TRBV18 and TRBJ2-7, is NAGVMQNPRHLVRRRGQEARLRCSPMKGHSHVYWYRQLPEEGLKFMVYLQKENIIDESGMPKERFSAEFPKEGPSILRIQQVVRGDSAAYFCASSVGTNSYEQYFGPGTRLTVT.

This chain uses TRBV19 with TRBJ2-7; 7 nucleotides match TRBD1. The V segment lost 7 bases and the J segment 2 bases; nucleotides outside the gene matches: 5. The length of the CDR3 is 13 residues. Germline V gene sequence: CDR1 LNHDA, CDR2 SQIVND (reference sequence). The CDR3 coding sequence is TGTGCCAGTATGCTACAGGGGACCTACGAGCAGTACTTC. Translated: CASMLQGTYEQYF.

The V gene is TRBV7-2, the J gene TRBJ2-7; 7 bases are a match to TRBD2. The germline V gene encodes CDR1 SGHTA and CDR2 FQGNSA. This CDR3 is built from 15 residues. The trim removed 2 bases at V and 7 bases at J, leaving 11 bases unmatched. The CDR3 loop reads CASSLRGGSSIEQYF. CDR3 nucleotide sequence: TGTGCCAGCAGCTTACGGGGCGGGAGTAGTATAGAGCAGTACTTC. Full variable domain (outside the CDR3, taken from reference TRBV7-2 and TRBJ2-7): GAGVSQSPSNKVTEKGKDVELRCDPISGHTALYWYRQSLGQGLEFLIYFQGNSAPDKSGLPSDRFSAERTGGSVSTLTIQRTQQEDSAVYLCASSLRGGSSIEQYFGPGTRLTVT.

The chain recombines TRBV5-5 with TRBJ1-4; D not resolved. This CDR3 contains 12 residues. V was clipped by 3 bases and J by 8 bases, with 8 bases between them. CDR1 and CDR2 from the germline V gene are SGHKS and YYEKEE (reference sequence). CDR3 DNA sequence: TGTGCCAGCAGCTGGACGGTAGAAAAACTGTTTTTT. Its protein is CASSWTVEKLFF.

V gene TRBV19 combines with J gene TRBJ2-3; 9 bases align to TRBD1. Trimming took 9 bases from V and 4 from J; bases not matched to a gene: 14. The germline V gene has CDR1 LNHDA and CDR2 SQIVND (reference sequence). This CDR3 is 16 amino acids long. The CDR3 coding sequence is TGTGCCAGCGGGACAGGGTTATTTTTGCAGGCAGATACGCAGTATTTT. This translates into CASGTGLFLQADTQYF.

This sequence joins TRBV28 and TRBJ2-7; the D gene is possibly TRBD2 (5 bases). This CDR3 comprises 14 residues. With 2 bases removed from V and 2 bases from J, the gap between germline ends came to 10 bases. CDR1 MDHEN and CDR2 SYDVKM come from the germline V gene. CDR3 protein: CASSLGGQAYEQYF. In DNA, the CDR3 is TGTGCCAGCAGTTTAGGCGGGCAGGCCTACGAGCAGTACTTC.

Details on this clone: At one of its ends the junction is not consistent with the germline gene, which may arise from a read error. V gene TRBV7-2 combines with J gene TRBJ1-1; D is possibly TRBD1 (6 bases). Germline V CDR1 and CDR2: SGHTA, FQGNSA. This CDR3 is 13 amino acids long. The CDR3 nucleotides are TGTGCCAGCACAGGGCCCCCGAAGCCTGTGGGGGCATTT. This codes for CASTGPPKPVGAF.

V is TRBV15 and J is TRBJ2-7, with 8 bases that match TRBD1. V gave up 6 bases and J gave up 4 bases; unmatched junction bases: 8. CDR1 is LNHNV, CDR2 YYDKDF, per germline (reference sequence). The CDR3 runs to 14 residues. The CDR3 DNA reads TGTGCCACCAGGGACCGACAGGGGTATTACGAGCAGTACTTC. Translated: CATRDRQGYYEQYF.

The chain joins TRBV9 to TRBJ1-1, with D hard to call. This CDR3 contains 15 residues. V was shortened by 0 bases and J by 7 bases, with 16 bases between the two germline ends. In germline, CDR1 is SGDLS, CDR2 YYNGEE. CDR3 bases: TGTGCCAGCAGCGTAGAGGCGGCGGGGATCGTTGAAGCTTTCTTT. Its protein is CASSVEAAGIVEAFF.

The chain recombines TRBV19 with TRBJ2-5; weak D call: TRBD2 (5 bases). This CDR3 has 14 amino acids. The germline gives CDR1 LNHDA, CDR2 SQIVND (reference sequence). The V end lost 0 bases, the J end lost 4 bases, and 9 bases lay between the germline ends. The CDR3 DNA is TGTGCCAGTAGTATAGATCGAGGAGGAGAGACCCAGTACTTC. Protein product: CASSIDRGGETQYF.

CDR3 DNA sequence: TGTGCCAGCAGTCGACGACAGGGGGGTTGGGAGTACTTC. This sequence encodes CASSRRQGGWEYF. The chain joins TRBV6-5 to TRBJ2-7, with TRBD1 matching 9 bases. There are 13 residues in the CDR3. V dropped 5 bases and J dropped 11; count of bases not matched to a gene: 10. Germline CDR1 and CDR2: MNHEY and SVGAGI.

The V call is TRBV5-5, the J call TRBJ2-3; tentatively, D is TRBD1 (7 bases). This CDR3 is 15 amino acids long. Germline V gives CDR1 SGHKS, CDR2 YYEKEE (reference sequence). V was trimmed by 0 bases and J by 6 bases, leaving 14 bases between them. The CDR3, as DNA: TGTGCCAGCAGCTTGGGGCTAGCAGGGGGGGATACGCAGTATTTT. Its translation is CASSLGLAGGDTQYF.

The rearrangement links TRBV15 to TRBJ2-7; D is perhaps TRBD2 (6 bases). The CDR3 sequence is 15 residues long. Germline lookup yields CDR1 LNHNV and CDR2 YYDKDF (reference sequence). The ends were cut back, 1 base at V and 0 bases at J, with 10 bases in the middle. CDR3: CATSRATGVSYEQYF. CDR3 sequence (DNA): TGTGCCACCAGCAGAGCAACGGGGGTCTCCTACGAGCAGTACTTC.

The chain has TRBV18 and TRBJ2-5; weak D call: TRBD1 (6 bases). The assigned J gene may be wrong: the sequence end matches TRBJ2-7 better. Per germline, CDR1 KGHSH and CDR2 LQKENI. CDR3 size: 15 residues. CDR3 DNA sequence: TGTGCCAGCTCACCATGGCAGGACAGATCCTACGAGCAGTACTTC. It specifies CASSPWQDRSYEQYF.

The gene calls are TRBV19 and TRBJ2-3; D is perhaps TRBD1 or TRBD2 (7 bases each). V was pared by 3 bases and J by 1 base, with 11 bases between. The CDR3 is made up of 15 amino acids. Germline loops: CDR1 LNHDA, CDR2 SQIVND (reference sequence). The CDR3 DNA is TGTGCCAGTAGTATGGGGGGGACAGGCACAGATACGCAGTATTTT. Its protein product is CASSMGGTGTDTQYF.

The chain couples TRBV12-5 to TRBJ2-3; the match to TRBD2 covers 12 bases. The CDR3 consists of 16 residues. Germline CDR1 is LGHNT and CDR2 is FRNRAP. The V gene end was trimmed by 6 bases and the J gene end by 0 bases; junction bases not matched to a gene: 4. CDR3 in DNA: TGTGCTAGTGGCCGCGGGACTAGCGGGAGCACAGATACGCAGTATTTT. This codes for CASGRGTSGSTDTQYF.

The chain joins TRBV18 to TRBJ2-2, with D perhaps TRBD1 (6 bases). V gave up 5 bases and J gave up 2 bases, with 12 bases separating them. This CDR3 comprises 15 residues. Germline V lookup: CDR1 KGHSH, CDR2 LQKENI. CDR3 protein: CASSAGTINTGELFF. DNA for the CDR3: TGTGCCAGCTCAGCCGGGACAATAAACACCGGGGAGCTGTTTTTT.

This clone was counted a single time. This rearrangement joins TRBV6-5 to TRBJ2-5; D is perhaps TRBD2 (5 bases). The CDR3 consists of 13 residues. V was shortened by 2 bases and J by 5 bases, with 9 bases between the two germline ends. Germline values: CDR1 MNHEY, CDR2 SVGAGI. The CDR3, as DNA: TGTGCCAGCAGTTACGCCCAGCGGGAGACCCAGTACTTC. Its protein product is CASSYAQRETQYF.

V gene TRBV6-1 combines with J gene TRBJ1-4; no clear D. Germline-derived CDR1 and CDR2 are MNHNS and SASEGT. V lost 3 bases, J lost 8 bases, and 13 bases lay in between. There are 14 residues in the CDR3. CDR3 in amino acids: CASSEAHGGEKLFF. CDR3 bases: TGTGCCAGCAGTGAGGCCCACGGAGGGGAAAAACTGTTTTTT.

The chain links TRBV5-6 to TRBJ2-2; D unclear. The germline CDR1 and CDR2 sequences are SGHDT and YYEEEE. This CDR3 region has 15 residues. Trimming stripped 2 bases from V and 1 base from J, with 9 bases between. For the CDR3, the DNA is TGTGCCAGCAGCTTATGGACGGGGAACACCGGGGAGCTGTTTTTT. Translation: CASSLWTGNTGELFF.

The rearrangement uses TRBV16 and TRBJ2-3; no firm D call. Germline-derived CDR1 and CDR2 are KGHSY and FQNENV. V lost 5 bases and J 5 bases, leaving 14 bases between the germline ends. This CDR3 region has 14 residues. The CDR3 here is CASSANQWIDTQYF. The CDR3 DNA reads as TGTGCCAGCAGCGCTAATCAGTGGATAGATACGCAGTATTTT.

The gene calls are TRBV9 and TRBJ2-2, with D unclear. This CDR3 region has 14 residues. Germline V CDR1 and CDR2: SGDLS, YYNGEE. Trimming stripped 4 bases from V and 2 bases from J, with 9 bases between. In DNA form, the CDR3 reads TGTGCCAGCAGCCCGGAACCTAACACCGGGGAGCTGTTTTTT. Amino acids: CASSPEPNTGELFF.